A single sample gave rise to the 23 T cell receptor beta chains below, sequenced in a study of T-cell reconstitution after alpha-beta-depleted transplantation in children. Unique molecular identifiers were incorporated when the TCRbeta library was constructed. TCRdb redid the calling of the PCR reads with MiXCR, one entry per CDR3 protein. The sample has fewer than 550,000 distinct CDR3 sequences, approximately 10% seen once. Sequenced here: PBMCs, mostly from graft donor cells, sampled 180 days after TCRalphabeta/CD19-depleted stem cell transplant. The receptors come from a female patient between 2 and 15 years old who had a stem cell transplant for aplastic anemia, so the T cells may come from the graft donor.

This chain joins TRBV5-1 and TRBJ1-1; D gene ambiguous. The V gene lost 1 base and the J gene lost 6 bases, with 10 bases spanning the gap. The CDR3 consists of 13 residues. Germline CDR1 is SGHRS and CDR2 is YFSETQ. The DNA of the CDR3 is TGCGCCAGCAGCTTGCCGTCAGAAGCTGAAGCTTTCTTT. It specifies CASSLPSEAEAFF. The whole variable domain, remainder taken from reference TRBV5-1 and TRBJ1-1, is KAGVTQTPRYLIKTRGQQVTLSCSPISGHRSVSWYQQTPGQGLQFLFEYFSETQRNKGNFPGRFSGRQFSNSRSEMNVSTLELGDSALYLCASSLPSEAEAFFGQGTRLTVV.

This sequence joins TRBV4-2 and TRBJ2-1; 8 nucleotides line up with TRBD1. There are 15 residues in the CDR3. Losses at the gene ends were 2 bases for V and 7 bases for J; bases not matched to a gene: 7. Germline V gene lookup returns CDR1 LGHNA and CDR2 YNFKEQ. The CDR3 DNA is TGTGCCAGCAGCCAAAAGGACAGGGTCCCGAATGAGCAGTTCTTC. Encoded protein: CASSQKDRVPNEQFF.

This chain connects TRBV11-2 to TRBJ2-1; 15 bases map to TRBD2. In germline, CDR1 is SGHAT, CDR2 FQNNGV. V was pared by 5 bases and J by 7 bases, with 6 bases of the junction left unmatched. The CDR3 loop spans 16 amino acids. CDR3 in amino acids: CASSLRGTSGRNEQFF. As DNA, the CDR3 is TGTGCCAGCAGCCTCCGGGGGACTAGCGGGAGGAATGAGCAGTTCTTC.

This chain uses TRBV7-2 with TRBJ2-3; TRBD2 might be the D (6 bases). V lost 3 bases and J 7 bases, leaving 14 bases between the germline ends. CDR1 and CDR2 from the germline V gene are SGHTA and FQGNSA. This CDR3 region has 14 residues. Here the CDR3 reads CASSFVGLPYTQYF. The CDR3 coding sequence is TGTGCCAGCAGCTTCGTCGGACTACCATATACGCAGTATTTT.

The chain couples TRBV4-3 to TRBJ2-7; 9 nucleotides agree with TRBD1. Germline CDR1 reads LGHNA; CDR2 reads YSLEER. The CDR3 extends over 15 amino acids. J gave up 2 bases and V 1 base, and 3 bases lay outside the gene matches. DNA for the CDR3: TGCGCCAGCAGCCAAGGGACAGGGGCTCCCTACGAGCAGTACGTC. It specifies CASSQGTGAPYEQYV.

This clonotype was observed at least ten times. V is TRBV6-6 and J is TRBJ1-1; unclear D gene. This CDR3 has 15 residues. From germline, CDR1 is MNHNY and CDR2 SVGAGI (reference sequence). V gave up 2 bases and J gave up 1 base, with 11 bases separating them. The CDR3 loop is CASSYPVSQNTEAFF. The CDR3 DNA is TGTGCCAGCAGTTACCCCGTCTCACAGAACACTGAAGCTTTCTTT.

V usage is TRBV19 and J usage is TRBJ1-1; D gene ambiguous. Germline CDR1 LNHDA, CDR2 SQIVND (reference sequence). V was cut by 5 bases and J by 3 bases, with 4 bases left in between. This CDR3 has 11 amino acids. CDR3 protein: CASSYYTEAFF. In DNA, the CDR3 is TGTGCCAGTAGTTACTACACTGAAGCTTTCTTT.

The V gene is TRBV4-2, the J gene TRBJ2-1, with D hard to call. Looked up from germline, CDR1 is LGHNA and CDR2 is YNFKEQ. V dropped 1 base and J dropped 7 bases, with 8 bases sitting between them. The CDR3 runs 13 residues. DNA of the CDR3: TGTGCCAGCAGCCAAGTAGAATCAAATGAGCAGTTCTTC. Protein: CASSQVESNEQFF.

The chain carries TRBV11-2 and TRBJ2-5; 11 nucleotides align to TRBD1. Germline lookup yields CDR1 SGHAT and CDR2 FQNNGV. CDR3 length: 18 residues. Trimming cost V 2 bases and J 2 bases; bases outside gene matches: 10. This chain's CDR3 is CASSLFGQGAPFQETQYF. The CDR3 nucleotides are TGTGCCAGCAGCTTATTCGGACAGGGGGCTCCCTTTCAAGAGACCCAGTACTTC. Supplemented by reference TRBV11-2 and TRBJ2-5, the full variable domain reads EAGVAQSPRYKIIEKRQSVAFWCNPISGHATLYWYQQILGQGPKLLIQFQNNGVVDDSQLPKDRFSAERLKGVDSTLKIQPAKLEDSAVYLCASSLFGQGAPFQETQYFGPGTRLLVL.

This clonotype was seen a few times. The chain is built from TRBV11-2 and TRBJ1-5; TRBD1 might be the D (6 bases). Germline V gives CDR1 SGHAT, CDR2 FQNNGV. The V end lost 1 base, the J end lost 0 bases, and 16 bases lay between the germline ends. The CDR3 consists of 18 residues. Here the CDR3 DNA reads TGTGCCAGCAGCTTAGGGGGACATCACGTGGGTAGCAATCAGCCCCAGCATTTT. Protein product: CASSLGGHHVGSNQPQHF.

This clonotype has a handful of counts. The genes are TRBV24-1 and TRBJ2-5; D is perhaps TRBD2 (6 bases). Germline assignment: CDR1 KGHDR and CDR2 SFDVKD. Trimming removed 0 bases at V and 2 bases at J, with 9 bases between. This CDR3 spans 15 amino acids. CDR3 bases: TGTGCCACCAGTGATTTGTCAGGACTACAAGAGACCCAGTACTTC. Encoded protein: CATSDLSGLQETQYF.

Concerning this clonotype itself: An end of the junction differs from the germline gene, which may be a read error. The rearrangement joins TRBV20-1 to TRBJ2-1; D is uncertain. The CDR3 has 12 amino acids. Germline-derived CDR1 and CDR2 are DFQATT and SNEGSKA (reference sequence). The CDR3 DNA sequence: TGCAGTGCTAGCCCATCAAGGGTTAATGGCCTCTTC. Translating gives CSASPSRVNGLF.

This clonotype was seen a handful of times. The V gene is TRBV3-1, the J gene TRBJ2-1; D unclear. Trimming cost V 5 bases and J 3 bases, with 14 bases left between them. Looked up from germline, CDR1 is LGHDT and CDR2 is YNNKEL (reference sequence). The CDR3 loop spans 15 amino acids. The DNA of the CDR3 is TGTGCCAGCAGCTCCGCTGTAGGGCTCTACAATGAGCAGTTCTTC. This gives the protein CASSSAVGLYNEQFF.

In its sample, this clonotype was seen many times. This chain connects TRBV4-2 to TRBJ2-7; the D is unclear. Trimming removed 1 base from V and 3 bases from J, with 10 bases in between. The V gene's germline CDR1 is LGHNA and CDR2 YNFKEQ. The CDR3 consists of 14 residues. Here the CDR3 reads CASSQAAELYEQYF. CDR3 bases: TGTGCCAGCAGCCAAGCGGCAGAACTCTACGAGCAGTACTTC.

This clonotype occurred a few times. The chain combines TRBV7-6 with TRBJ2-1; 8 bases map to TRBD2. CDR1 is SGHVS, CDR2 FNYEAQ, per germline. This CDR3 contains 16 residues. Trimming at V came to 4 bases and at J to 3 bases, leaving 8 bases not matched to a gene. DNA for the CDR3: TGTGCCAGCAGCTCTCGCGGGAGGCCCGGCTACAATGAGCAGTTCTTC. Translating gives CASSSRGRPGYNEQFF.

The genes are TRBV5-6 and TRBJ2-1, with D possibly matching TRBD2 (6 bases). This CDR3 region has 15 residues. The ends were cut back, 5 bases at V and 0 bases at J, with 12 bases in the middle. Germline CDR1 is SGHDT and CDR2 is YYEEEE. CDR3 sequence: CASSWGLDSYNEQFF. CDR3 DNA sequence: TGTGCCAGCAGTTGGGGACTCGACTCCTACAATGAGCAGTTCTTC.

This clonotype has at least ten counts. The chain employs TRBV29-1 and TRBJ2-7; D not resolved. Germline CDR1 SQVTM, CDR2 ANQGSEA. The CDR3 is 13 amino acids. V was trimmed by 4 bases and J by 1 base, leaving 11 bases between them. This CDR3 reads CSVVEDSSYEQYF. Here the CDR3 DNA reads TGCAGCGTTGTCGAAGACTCTTCCTACGAGCAGTACTTC.

The V and J genes are TRBV7-2 and TRBJ1-1; no reliable D call. The V and J ends lost 2 bases and 1 base respectively, with 8 bases between them. From germline, CDR1 is SGHTA and CDR2 FQGNSA. CDR3 length: 14 residues. This CDR3 is CASSLLPQNTEAFF. The CDR3 coding sequence is TGTGCCAGCAGCTTATTGCCGCAGAACACTGAAGCTTTCTTT.

This clonotype was observed a handful of times. V is TRBV28 and J is TRBJ2-7, with a possible D match to TRBD1 (5 bases). The CDR3 consists of 16 residues. V was pared by 8 bases and J by 6 bases, with 26 bases between. The germline CDR1 and CDR2 sequences are MDHEN and SYDVKM. Written as DNA, the CDR3 is TGTGCCAGCTACCACCCTGGGGCAGGGCGTTTGTCCGAGCAGTACTTC. Protein: CASYHPGAGRLSEQYF. The full variable domain, completed using reference TRBV28 and TRBJ2-7, is DVKVTQSSRYLVKRTGEKVFLECVQDMDHENMFWYRQDPGLGLRLIYFSYDVKMKEKGDIPEGYSVSREKKERFSLILESASTNQTSMYLCASYHPGAGRLSEQYFGPGTRLTVT.

J is TRBJ1-2 and V is TRBV7-2; 7 bases agree with TRBD1. This CDR3 is built from 14 residues. Germline values: CDR1 SGHTA, CDR2 FQGNSA. The V gene end was trimmed by 0 bases and the J gene end by 7 bases; junction bases not matched to a gene: 5. Here the CDR3 DNA reads TGTGCCAGCAGCTTAGCGCGGGACAGAGGTGGCTACACCTTC. Translation gives CASSLARDRGGYTF.

There are a few counts of this clonotype. The chain has TRBV19 and TRBJ2-5; 10 nucleotides align to TRBD1. CDR1 and CDR2 (germline): LNHDA, SQIVND (reference sequence). CDR3 length: 15 amino acids. After removal of 7 bases from V and 5 bases from J, the junction contained 10 bases not matched to a gene. CDR3 sequence (DNA): TGTGCCAGTACCTCAGGACAGGGGGTATATGAGACCCAGTACTTC. This gives the protein CASTSGQGVYETQYF.

This clonotype was counted a few times. The rearrangement links TRBV5-6 to TRBJ1-6; 7 bases are a match to TRBD1. Germline V lookup: CDR1 SGHDT, CDR2 YYEEEE. J gave up 7 bases and V 2 bases, and 3 bases lay outside the gene matches. CDR3 length: 14 amino acids. DNA of the CDR3: TGTGCCAGCAGCTTAACAGGGGTGAATTCACCCCTCCACTTT. It translates to CASSLTGVNSPLHF.

This clonotype has just a few counts. The rearrangement joins TRBV12-3 or TRBV12-4 to TRBJ2-2, with D possibly TRBD1 on 6 matching bases. Trimming took off 3 bases at V and 6 bases at J, with 23 bases between the two ends. The CDR3 is 18 residues long. This chain's CDR3 is CASSFFPGTLSRPGELFF. CDR3 bases: TGTGCCAGCAGTTTTTTTCCCGGGACATTATCGAGGCCCGGGGAGCTGTTTTTT.